This TCR beta chain appears in the sequencing data of a study of blood T cell repertoires in COVID-19. Across the whole study: T cells, B-cell-depleted T cells, or PBMCs provided the cDNA or gDNA that served as material.

The germline V gene has CDR1 SGHNT and CDR2 YYREEE (reference sequence). This CDR3 is built from 13 residues. Deletions cut 1 base from V and 3 bases from J, with 6 bases between. Patients at the Seattle site were enrolled during active infection and followed longitudinally. Authors' analysis steps: Nucleated cell number was recorded as an estimate derived from reference gene primer amplification. TCRdb's copy holds only in-frame clones and misses some; the assay was immunoSEQ multiplex PCR. The D gene and trimming were derived from the DNA, and the V and J assignments and clone size from that table. The sample carries 100,000 to 150,000 clones, around 81% recorded once.

The TCR originated in a man aged 30-40 years with COVID-19, enrolled during active disease. V is TRBV5-4 and J is TRBJ2-3; D call uncertain. Sequenced sample: peripheral blood. In DNA, the CDR3 is TGTGCCAGCAGCTTGTGGCCGACAGATACGCAGTATTTT. Translation: CASSLWPTDTQYF.